This is a list of T cell receptor beta chains from one sample in a study of technical replicates of blood from a few donors. Assay: immunoSEQ multiplex PCR; the TCRdb copy retains only in-frame clones and omits some. Altogether tens of thousands of clones are present, almost 95% being singletons, with the ten largest covering 0.38%. The specimen sequenced was T cells isolated from PBMCs. These receptors were collected from a human donor in good health. Each CDR3 is given with its conserved first and last residue. D genes are given only for firm matches. Rows give clone size only sometimes, using once, few, many, or a class for an expanded clone.

j_call v_call d_call clone_size cdr3_nt cdr3_aa
TRBJ2-2 TRBV18 TRBD2 . TGTGCCAGCTCACCAGAACTAGCGGGAGACGGGGAGCTGTTTTTT CASSPELAGDGELFF
TRBJ2-3 TRBV19 TRBD2 . TGTGCCAGTAGTATAATAAGCCGGGAGGGCTCCACAGATACGCAGTATTTT CASSIISREGSTDTQYF
TRBJ2-7 TRBV7-2 TRBD1 . TGTGCCAGCAGCACCGGGACAGGGCCCTACGAGCAGTACTTC CASSTGTGPYEQYF
TRBJ2-1 TRBV5-1 TRBD1 . TGCGCCAGCAGCCCCGGGACAGGGGGGAATGAGCAGTTCTTC CASSPGTGGNEQFF
TRBJ2-1 TRBV7-2 TRBD2 . TGTGCCAGCAGCTTTGTGGGAGGGGTAGACGGTGAGCAGTTCTTC CASSFVGGVDGEQFF
TRBJ1-1 TRBV11-2 . . TGTGCCAGCAGGTTCGGGAACACTGAAGCTTTCTTT CASRFGNTEAFF
TRBJ1-1 TRBV25-1 . . TGTGCCAGCAGTTACGCAGGGAACACTGAAGCTTTCTTT CASSYAGNTEAFF
TRBJ2-3 TRBV9 . once TGTGCCAGCAGCTACCGGGACTCTGGCACAGATACGCAGTATTTT CASSYRDSGTDTQYF
TRBJ2-3 TRBV28 . . TGTGCCAGCAGTTTATTTATACTCACAGATACGCAGTATTTT CASSLFILTDTQYF
TRBJ2-5 TRBV10-3 TRBD2 . TGTGCCATCAGTGGAGAGCGGGAGGGTCAGGAGACCCAGTACTTC CAISGEREGQETQYF
TRBJ1-2 TRBV28 . . TGTGCCAGCAGTCGCGAGGGACACCCTAACTATGGCTACACCTTC CASSREGHPNYGYTF
TRBJ1-3 TRBV7-2 . . TGTGCCAGCAGCCGACAGGGAAACACCATATATTTT CASSRQGNTIYF
TRBJ2-7 TRBV7-6 TRBD2 . TGTGCCAGCAGCCGTTCAATCGGGACTAGCCGGCTATTGTTCTACGAGCAGTACTTC CASSRSIGTSRLLFYEQYF
TRBJ2-5 TRBV10-3 TRBD1 . TGTGCCATCGGGACAGGGGAGACCCAGTACTTC CAIGTGETQYF
TRBJ2-1 TRBV18 TRBD2 . TGTGCCAGCTCACCCCTGCAAGCGGGAGGGCCTATTGAGCAGTTCTTC CASSPLQAGGPIEQFF
TRBJ2-5 TRBV6-1 TRBD2 once TGTGCCAGCAGACGGACTAGACAAGAGACCCAGTACTTC CASRRTRQETQYF
TRBJ2-5 TRBV28 TRBD1 once TGTGCCAGCAGTTCCGTCTTGGGGACAGGGGGCGACCAGACCCAGTACTTC CASSSVLGTGGDQTQYF
TRBJ2-1 TRBV5-4 TRBD1 . TGTGCCAGCAGCTCAGACAGGGGTATTGATATGCAGTTCTTC CASSSDRGIDMQFF
TRBJ2-1 TRBV19 TRBD2 once TGTGCCAGTAGTATCGCGGGAGGGCCGGCTAGTGAGCAGTTCTTC CASSIAGGPASEQFF
TRBJ2-1 TRBV9 TRBD1 . TGTGCCAGCAGCGTAGAGGGACAGCCCTACAATGAGCAGTTCTTC CASSVEGQPYNEQFF
TRBJ2-1 TRBV4-1 . . TGCGCCAGCAGCCAAGATCCAGGCTCCTACAATGAGCAGTTCTTC CASSQDPGSYNEQFF
TRBJ1-2 TRBV5-8 . . TGTGCCAGCAGCTTGGATCATGCTGGAGAAGTTGGCTACACCTTC CASSLDHAGEVGYTF
TRBJ1-2 TRBV5-6 . . TGTGCCAGCAGCTTAGGTTCAGCGAGCTATGGCTACACCTTC CASSLGSASYGYTF
TRBJ2-1 TRBV6-1 . . TGTGCCAGCAGCTGGGACACCAATGAGCAGTTCTTC CASSWDTNEQFF
TRBJ1-5 TRBV9 . . TGTGCCAGCAGCGTAGGATTGGCCGATCAGCCCCAGCATTTT CASSVGLADQPQHF
TRBJ1-2 TRBV7-2 . . TGTGCCAGCAGCTTACGTTCGGGACTGCAAGATGGCTACACCTTC CASSLRSGLQDGYTF
TRBJ2-2 TRBV4-1 TRBD2 . TGCGCCAGCAGCCTAACAGCGGGAGGGCTCACCGGGGAGCTGTTTTTT CASSLTAGGLTGELFF
TRBJ2-2 TRBV2 . . TGTGCCAGCAGTTTCCAGAACACCGGGGAGCTGTTTTTT CASSFQNTGELFF
TRBJ2-3 TRBV5-6 TRBD1 . TGTGCCAGCAGCGCTGGGACAGGGGTACCCAGAAGCACAGATACGCAGTATTTT CASSAGTGVPRSTDTQYF
TRBJ2-3 TRBV10-3 . . TGTGCCATCAGTGAATATAACAGACAAGAAGATACGCAGTATTTT CAISEYNRQEDTQYF
TRBJ2-1 TRBV30 . . TGTGCCTGGAGACCGGACACAGGGTTTTACAATGAGCAGTTCTTC CAWRPDTGFYNEQFF
TRBJ2-7 TRBV30 TRBD1 . TGTGCCTGGAGTAAGACAGGGTGGGGGGAGCAGTACTTC CAWSKTGWGEQYF
TRBJ1-4 TRBV5-1 . . TGCGCCAGCAGCTTTTTTTTAAATGAAAAACTGTTTTTT CASSFFLNEKLFF
TRBJ2-1 TRBV25-1 TRBD2 . TGTGCCAGCAGTGAACCCCCATGGCTAGCGGGAGAGAATGAGCAGTTCTTC CASSEPPWLAGENEQFF
TRBJ2-2 TRBV4-1 TRBD2 once TGCGCCAGCAGCCAGTCTATAGCGGGAGGGCCGTTCGGGGAGCTGTTTTTT CASSQSIAGGPFGELFF
TRBJ2-1 TRBV6-6 TRBD1 . TGTGCCAGCAGACCCCGGACAGGGGTGAACAATGAGCAGTTCTTC CASRPRTGVNNEQFF
TRBJ2-1 TRBV9 TRBD2 . TGTGCCAGCAGCGTAGAGCTAGCGGGGGCATACAATGAGCAGTTCTTC CASSVELAGAYNEQFF
TRBJ2-7 TRBV5-4 . . TGTGCCAGCTCGGACGGACACTACGAGCAGTACTTC CASSDGHYEQYF
TRBJ1-1 TRBV13 . . TGTGCCAGCAGCTTTGAGATCAACACTGAAGCTTTCTTT CASSFEINTEAFF
TRBJ2-1 TRBV7-2 TRBD2 . TGTGCCAGCAGCTTAGGAGCGGGAGGGGCCTACAATGAGCAGTTCTTC CASSLGAGGAYNEQFF
TRBJ1-1 TRBV18 TRBD1 . TGTGCCAGCTCACCGTGGACAGGGGAACTAACTGAAGCTTTCTTT CASSPWTGELTEAFF
TRBJ2-6 TRBV10-3 . . TGTGCCATCAGGGACAGCATTCACTCTGGGGCCAACGTCCTGACTTTC CAIRDSIHSGANVLTF
TRBJ2-3 TRBV27 . . TGTGCCAGCAGTTTATTCCCCTCAGATACGCAGTATTTT CASSLFPSDTQYF
TRBJ1-3 TRBV9 . . TGTGCCAGCAGCGTAGGGCTTGGAAACACCATATATTTT CASSVGLGNTIYF
TRBJ2-3 TRBV7-3 TRBD2 . TGTGCCAGCAGCCGGGGACTAGCGGGAGGCACAGATACGCAGTATTTT CASSRGLAGGTDTQYF
TRBJ2-4 TRBV27 TRBD2 . TGTGCCAGCGCCCTTGAGCGGGAATTGGTCATTCAGTACTTC CASALERELVIQYF
TRBJ2-3 TRBV4-2 . . TGTGCCAGCAGCCAAGATGCGGAAGGGGAAGATACGCAGTATTTT CASSQDAEGEDTQYF
TRBJ2-5 TRBV7-7 . once TGTGCCAGCAGCTTAGGGCTAGCGAAAGAGACCCAGTACTTC CASSLGLAKETQYF
TRBJ2-7 TRBV4-2 . . TGTGCCAGCAGCCCGATAGGGGGACATACGCTCTCCTACGAGCAGTACTTC CASSPIGGHTLSYEQYF
TRBJ2-7 TRBV6-1 . once TGTGCCAGCAGTGCGTGGAGGAGCTACGAGCAGTACTTC CASSAWRSYEQYF
TRBJ2-7 TRBV6-5 . . TGTGCCAGCAGTCCCCAGGTCGCCTACGAGCAGTACTTC CASSPQVAYEQYF
TRBJ2-7 TRBV5-1 TRBD2 . TGCGCCAGCCAGACTAGCGGGAGTCAGAGCGAGCAGTACTTC CASQTSGSQSEQYF